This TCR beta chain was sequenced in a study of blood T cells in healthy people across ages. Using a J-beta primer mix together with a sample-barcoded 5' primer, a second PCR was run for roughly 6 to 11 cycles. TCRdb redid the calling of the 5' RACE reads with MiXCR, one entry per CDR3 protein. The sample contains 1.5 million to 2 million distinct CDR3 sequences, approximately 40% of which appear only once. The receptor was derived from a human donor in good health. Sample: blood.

The CDR3 DNA follows: TGTGCCAGCAGCAAATGGGTCGGGGGGGCCAGATATGAGCAGTTCTTC. It translates to CASSKWVGGARYEQFF. The chain recombines TRBV21-1 with TRBJ2-1; TRBD2 was called by the table and not checked on the DNA. TRBV21-1 is a recognized pseudogene. This CDR3 has 16 residues.